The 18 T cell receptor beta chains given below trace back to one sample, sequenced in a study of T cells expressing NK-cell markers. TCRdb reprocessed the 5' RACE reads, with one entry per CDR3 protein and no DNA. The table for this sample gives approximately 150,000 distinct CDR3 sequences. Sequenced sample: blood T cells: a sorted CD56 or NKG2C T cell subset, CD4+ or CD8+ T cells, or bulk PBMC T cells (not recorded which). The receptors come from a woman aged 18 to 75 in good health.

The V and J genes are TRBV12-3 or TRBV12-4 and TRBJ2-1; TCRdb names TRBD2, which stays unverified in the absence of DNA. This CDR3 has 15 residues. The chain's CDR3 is CASSFLTSGYNEQFF.

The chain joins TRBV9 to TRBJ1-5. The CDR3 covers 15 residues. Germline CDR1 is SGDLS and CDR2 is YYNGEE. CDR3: CASSVGGNSNQPQHF.

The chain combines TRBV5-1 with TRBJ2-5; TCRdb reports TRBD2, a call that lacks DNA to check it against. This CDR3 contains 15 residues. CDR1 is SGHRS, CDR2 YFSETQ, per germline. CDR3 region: CASSLAPGTRETQYF.

The CDR3 spells CSARVFSGDSYNEQFF. J is TRBJ2-1 and V is TRBV20-1. This CDR3 region has 16 residues. Looked up from germline, CDR1 is DFQATT and CDR2 is SNEGSKA (reference sequence).

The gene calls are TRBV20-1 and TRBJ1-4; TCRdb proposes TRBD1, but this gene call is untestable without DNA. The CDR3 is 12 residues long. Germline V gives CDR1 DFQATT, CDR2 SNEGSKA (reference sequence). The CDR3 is CSALGRDEKLFF.

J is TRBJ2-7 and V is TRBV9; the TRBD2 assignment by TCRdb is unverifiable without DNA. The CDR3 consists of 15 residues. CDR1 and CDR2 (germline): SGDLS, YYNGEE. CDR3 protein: CASSVSAGNSYEQYF.

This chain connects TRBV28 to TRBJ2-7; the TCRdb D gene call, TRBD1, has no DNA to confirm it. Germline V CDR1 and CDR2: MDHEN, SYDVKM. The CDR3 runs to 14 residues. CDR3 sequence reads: CASSSTGTWYEQYF.

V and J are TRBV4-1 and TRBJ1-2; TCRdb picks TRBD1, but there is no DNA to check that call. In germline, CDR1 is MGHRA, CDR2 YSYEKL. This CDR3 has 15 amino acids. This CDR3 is CASSPGTGGYYGYTF.

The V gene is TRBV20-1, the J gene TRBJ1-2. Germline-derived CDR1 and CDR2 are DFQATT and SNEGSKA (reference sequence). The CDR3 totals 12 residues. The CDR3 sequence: CSARSPEDAVAF.

The CDR3 sequence: CASSSRQGAEAFF. The V call is TRBV9, the J call TRBJ1-1; checking the TCRdb D call of TRBD1 is not possible without DNA. Germline loops: CDR1 SGDLS, CDR2 YYNGEE. The CDR3 consists of 13 residues.

The CDR3: CASSLMDRLYGYTF. The genes are TRBV5-1 and TRBJ1-2. Germline values: CDR1 SGHRS, CDR2 YFSETQ. The CDR3 consists of 14 residues.

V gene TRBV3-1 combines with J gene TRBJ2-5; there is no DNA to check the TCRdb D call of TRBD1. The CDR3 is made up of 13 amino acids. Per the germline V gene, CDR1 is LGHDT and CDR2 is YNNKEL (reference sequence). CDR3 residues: CASSQVRGETQYF.

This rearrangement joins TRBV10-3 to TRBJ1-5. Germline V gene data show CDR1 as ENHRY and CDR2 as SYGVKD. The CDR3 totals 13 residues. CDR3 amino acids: CAINRERNQPQHF.

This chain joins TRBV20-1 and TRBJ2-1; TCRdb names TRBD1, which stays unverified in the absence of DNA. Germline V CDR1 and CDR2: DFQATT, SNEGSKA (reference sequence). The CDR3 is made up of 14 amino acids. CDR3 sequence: CSPAGYVRGDEQFF.

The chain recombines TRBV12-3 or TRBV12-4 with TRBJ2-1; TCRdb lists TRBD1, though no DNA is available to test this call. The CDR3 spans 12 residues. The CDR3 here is CASLVGGAEQFF.

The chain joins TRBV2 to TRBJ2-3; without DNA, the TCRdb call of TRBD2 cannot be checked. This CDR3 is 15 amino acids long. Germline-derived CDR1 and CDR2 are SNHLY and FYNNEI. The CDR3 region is CASSEAARGGGTQYF.

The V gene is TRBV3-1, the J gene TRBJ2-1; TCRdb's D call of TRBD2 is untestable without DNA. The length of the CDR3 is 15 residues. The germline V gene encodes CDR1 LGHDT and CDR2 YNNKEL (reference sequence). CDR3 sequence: CASSQTSGGQNEQFF.

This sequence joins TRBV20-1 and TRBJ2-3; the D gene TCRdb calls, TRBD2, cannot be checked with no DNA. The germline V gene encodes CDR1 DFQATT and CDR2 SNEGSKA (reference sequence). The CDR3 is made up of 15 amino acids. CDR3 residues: CSATMGTSDRDTQYF.